The clone carrying this T cell receptor beta chain was found once. Clones were sequenced by immunoSEQ multiplex PCR, and TCRdb holds only the in-frame ones, with some missing. Among tens of thousands of clones listed, 75% to 95% were seen once. This sample stems from a study of a mutant IDH1 vaccine in newly diagnosed glioma. CDR1 is MNHNS and CDR2 is SASEGT in the germline V gene. V was clipped by 0 bases and J by 1 base; unmatched bases: 0. The CDR3 contains 14 residues. Sample time point: baseline, week 1 (first vaccination visit). Documented treatment: pre-vaccination baseline after standard-of-care therapy.

The clonotype originates from a man in his fifties with glioma. The sequenced sample was PBMCs, obtained from a glioma patient treated with radiotherapy, temozolomide or both. The chain uses TRBV6-1 and TRBJ2-7; 7 positions agree with TRBD1. The CDR3 bases are TGTGCCAGCAGTGAAGCGGGACAGTCCTACGAGCAGTACTTC. Protein product: CASSEAGQSYEQYF.